Described below is a single T cell receptor (beta chain) sequence and its context. For each subset, genomic DNA was distributed in equal portions over several immunoSEQ plates. Clones were read by immunoSEQ multiplex PCR, and TCRdb kept only the in-frame ones, dropping some. The data contain roughly 380,000 clones, roughly 96% of them seen just once; the ten biggest clones take up 0.25% to 0.35%. CDR1 is KGHSH and CDR2 is LQKENI in the germline V gene. V dropped 3 bases and J dropped 3 bases, with 12 bases sitting between them. The CDR3 consists of 14 residues. This entry comes from a study of shared clonotypes between healthy human individuals.

This receptor was obtained from a man in his thirties or forties in good health. The sample comprised memory CD8+ T cells sorted from blood. The subset here: CD45RO+ cells pooled with CCR7-negative TemRA cells. The chain carries TRBV18 and TRBJ2-7; D may be TRBD1 (5 bases). In DNA form, the CDR3 reads TGTGCCAGCTCACCGCAGGGTGTCGGCTACGAGCAGTACTTC. Protein product: CASSPQGVGYEQYF. Full variable domain (missing parts from reference TRBV18 and TRBJ2-7): NAGVMQNPRHLVRRRGQEARLRCSPMKGHSHVYWYRQLPEEGLKFMVYLQKENIIDESGMPKERFSAEFPKEGPSILRIQQVVRGDSAAYFCASSPQGVGYEQYFGPGTRLTVT.